These T cell receptor beta chains were read from a single sample in a study of blood T cell repertoires in COVID-19. Assay: immunoSEQ multiplex PCR; the TCRdb copy retains only in-frame clones and omits some. The sample holds some 290,000 clones, around 92% seen once. Sequenced sample: peripheral blood. The receptors here all came from a woman aged 30 to 39 with COVID-19, enrolled during active disease. Each CDR3 is given with its conserved first and last residue. D genes are given only for firm matches. Clone size is stated in some rows and not others, as once, few, many or a class when expanded.

NA	TRBV11-2	TRBJ1-5	NA	TGTGCCAGCAGCACTACAGGACAGCCCCAGCATTTT	CASSTTGQPQHF
NA	TRBV29-1	TRBJ2-7	TRBD1	TGCAGCGTTAGGACAGGCTTGAGCTACGAGCAGTACTTC	CSVRTGLSYEQYF
NA	TRBV5-1	TRBJ2-3	TRBD2	TGCGCCAGCAGCACGGACGGGGGGGGTCCAGATACGCAGTATTTT	CASSTDGGGPDTQYF
NA	TRBV11-2	TRBJ2-5	TRBD2	TGTGCCAGCAGCCCTGGGGTACTGGCGGGGGGGCTGGAGACCCAGTACTTC	CASSPGVLAGGLETQYF
NA	TRBV29-1	TRBJ1-4	NA	TGCAGCGTTATTATATACAGGGCTTATAATGAAAAACTGTTTTTT	CSVIIYRAYNEKLFF
NA	TRBV19	TRBJ1-6	TRBD1	TGTGCCAGTAGTATAGGGGACAGTCAATGGAATTCACCCCTCCACTTT	CASSIGDSQWNSPLHF
NA	TRBV7-6	TRBJ2-5	NA	TGTGCCAGCAGCCCTGGGCTCGGGGGATACGAGACCCAGTACTTC	CASSPGLGGYETQYF
NA	TRBV13	TRBJ1-1	NA	TGTGCCAGCAGCTTAGTTCAGGGAATCATAGGGAACACTGAAGCTTTCTTT	CASSLVQGIIGNTEAFF
NA	TRBV3-1/TRBV3-2	TRBJ2-1	TRBD2	TGTGCCAGCAGCCAAATTCTAGCGGGGGGGCCCTACAATGAGCAGTTCTTC	CASSQILAGGPYNEQFF
once	TRBV2	TRBJ2-5	NA	TGTGCACATCAGGGAACCCTGGAGACCCAGTACTTC	CAHQGTLETQYF
NA	TRBV21-1	TRBJ1-5	NA	TGTGCCAGCAGCAAAGCGGGACAGAGCTATCAGCCCCAGCATTTT	CASSKAGQSYQPQHF
NA	TRBV5-1	TRBJ2-5	NA	TGCGCCAGCAGCTTGGTAGAGTCAGGCCAAGAGACCCAGTACTTC	CASSLVESGQETQYF
NA	TRBV19	TRBJ2-7	NA	TGTGCCAGTAGTATAGCTGGGGCAGACTACGAGCAGTACTTC	CASSIAGADYEQYF
NA	TRBV9	TRBJ1-2	NA	TGTGCCAGCAGCGTAGGTCAGCAGGCGGGTGGCTACACCTTC	CASSVGQQAGGYTF
once	TRBV27	TRBJ2-3	NA	TGTGCCAGCAGTTGGGGCCTATTGGATACGCAGTATTTT	CASSWGLLDTQYF
NA	TRBV19	TRBJ2-2	TRBD2	TGTGCCAGTAGTAACGGACTAGGCACCGGGGAGCTGTTTTTT	CASSNGLGTGELFF
NA	TRBV5-6	TRBJ2-3	TRBD2	TGTGCCAGCAGCGCCGCCACCCTCACTAGCGGGGGGGGTACAGATACGCAGTATTTT	CASSAATLTSGGGTDTQYF
few	TRBV7-2	TRBJ1-4	TRBD1	TGTGCCAGCAGCCTCGACAGGGGCAATGAAAAACTGTTTTTT	CASSLDRGNEKLFF
NA	TRBV4-2	TRBJ2-6	TRBD1	TGTGCCAGCAGCCGGGACAGTAAAGGCTCTGGGGCCAACGTCCTGACTTTC	CASSRDSKGSGANVLTF
NA	TRBV11-2	TRBJ2-7	TRBD1	TGTGCCAGCAGCTTAGTGCAGGGGGCGCGATCCTCCTACGAGCAGTACTTC	CASSLVQGARSSYEQYF
NA	TRBV7-9	TRBJ1-2	NA	TGTGCCATCCAGTTAACCAACTATGGCTACACCTTC	CAIQLTNYGYTF
once	TRBV11-3	TRBJ1-1	NA	TGTGCCAGCAGCCCGGCGGGAGGGGGGAACACTGAAGCTTTCTTT	CASSPAGGGNTEAFF
NA	TRBV7-2	TRBJ1-1	NA	TGTGCCAGCAGCTTCGGAGGTAACGGATTGTGGACTGAAGCTTTCTTT	CASSFGGNGLWTEAFF
NA	TRBV5-1	TRBJ2-5	TRBD2	TGCGCCAGCAGCTTGGTCGGGACTCGTAGCGGGGAGACCCAGTACTTC	CASSLVGTRSGETQYF
NA	TRBV9	TRBJ1-2	NA	TGTGCCAGCAGCCCCCACAGCCTCTATGGCTACACCTTC	CASSPHSLYGYTF
NA	TRBV5-1	TRBJ1-5	NA	TGCGCCAGCAGCTTGGAGGGGCAGCCCCAGCATTTT	CASSLEGQPQHF
NA	TRBV7-2	TRBJ1-5	TRBD1	TGTGCCAGCACCTTGGGACAGGGATTAATAAGCAATCAGCCCCAGCATTTT	CASTLGQGLISNQPQHF
NA	TRBV6-5	TRBJ1-4	TRBD1	TGTGCCAGCAGACCACAGGGGGCTAATGAAAAACTGTTTTTT	CASRPQGANEKLFF
NA	TRBV6-5	TRBJ1-6	NA	TGTGCCAGCAGCGGACAGACCTATTCACCCCTCCACTTT	CASSGQTYSPLHF
NA	TRBV18	TRBJ1-1	NA	TGTGCCAGCTCACCAAGACAGGAAAACACTGAAGCTTTCTTT	CASSPRQENTEAFF
NA	TRBV28	TRBJ2-5	NA	TGTGCCAGCATAGGGGTAGGAGCGACCCAGTACTTC	CASIGVGATQYF
NA	TRBV12-3/TRBV12-4	TRBJ1-5	NA	TGTGCCAGCAGACGTTCCGCGGCGCAGCCCCAGCATTTT	CASRRSAAQPQHF
NA	TRBV4-2	TRBJ2-7	TRBD2	TGTGCCAGCAGCCTTCTAGCGGTTAGCTCCTACGAGCAGTACTTC	CASSLLAVSSYEQYF
NA	TRBV6-5	TRBJ2-3	TRBD2	TGTGCCAGCATGGTCGGGGGGGCAAAAGATACGCAGTATTTT	CASMVGGAKDTQYF
NA	TRBV4-1	TRBJ2-4	TRBD2	TGCGCCAGCAGCCAAGGGGGGGGTAGTGGAAACATTCAGTACTTC	CASSQGGGSGNIQYF
NA	TRBV5-1	TRBJ1-2	NA	TGCGCCAGCAGCTTGAATGCCGGTAACTATGGCTACACCTTC	CASSLNAGNYGYTF
NA	TRBV27	TRBJ2-1	TRBD1	TGTGCCAGCAGTTTTGGCCCGTCGACAGGGCTCAATGAGCAGTTCTTC	CASSFGPSTGLNEQFF
NA	TRBV12-3/TRBV12-4	TRBJ1-2	NA	TGTGCCAGCAGTTTGGAGAACTATGGCTACACCTTC	CASSLENYGYTF
NA	TRBV13	TRBJ2-7	NA	TGTGCCAGCACTCTGAGGGGGTCTTACGAGCAGTACTTC	CASTLRGSYEQYF
NA	TRBV5-5	TRBJ2-1	TRBD2	TGTGCCAGCAGCAACTTACTAGCGGGGGGCCCACACAATGAGCAGTTCTTC	CASSNLLAGGPHNEQFF
NA	TRBV11-2	TRBJ2-2	TRBD1	TGTGCCAGCAGCCCACACAGGGGGCGCGACACCGGGGAGCTGTTTTTT	CASSPHRGRDTGELFF
NA	TRBV11-2	TRBJ2-4	NA	TGTGCCAGCAGCTTCGATCGGAACATTCAGTACTTC	CASSFDRNIQYF
NA	TRBV29-1	TRBJ2-1	TRBD1	TGCAGCGCGGACAGGGACTACAATGAGCAGTTCTTC	CSADRDYNEQFF
NA	TRBV11-2	TRBJ1-5	NA	TGTGCCAGCAGCTTAACGGGGGGCGGAAGTCAGCCCCAGCATTTT	CASSLTGGGSQPQHF
NA	TRBV6-5	TRBJ1-4	NA	TGTGCCAGCAGCCGCCATCGGGGAGGGGAAAAACTGTTTTTT	CASSRHRGGEKLFF
few	TRBV19	TRBJ1-2	NA	TGTGCCAGTAGTATTTCGACAGAAAAAGTCACCTTC	CASSISTEKVTF
NA	TRBV2	TRBJ1-5	NA	TGTGCCAGCAGTGAGGGGGCAGGTTATCAGCCCCAGCATTTT	CASSEGAGYQPQHF
NA	TRBV25-1	TRBJ1-2	NA	TGTGCCAGCAGTGAATATGGACGTGAGGAGGTCACCTTC	CASSEYGREEVTF
NA	TRBV4-1	TRBJ1-2	TRBD1	TGCGCCACCAGGGGGGAGGGCCTCTATGGCTACACCTTC	CATRGEGLYGYTF
NA	TRBV5-1	TRBJ2-6	NA	TGCGCCAGCAGCTTGGAAGGGGTGGGGGCCAACGTCCTGACTTTC	CASSLEGVGANVLTF
NA	TRBV16	TRBJ1-3	NA	TGTGCCAGCAGCCAAGTATCTGAGGGAAACACCATATATTTT	CASSQVSEGNTIYF
NA	TRBV7-8	TRBJ1-5	NA	TGTGCCAGCAGCTTACAGGGAAATCAGCCCCAGCATTTT	CASSLQGNQPQHF
NA	TRBV27	TRBJ1-6	TRBD1	TGTGCCAGCAGCCCCCTTTGGGGGACAGGGTTACGTTCACCCCTCCACTTT	CASSPLWGTGLRSPLHF
once	TRBV9	TRBJ1-1	NA	TGTGCCAGCAGCGTACATCCTCGGGGGTCAGAGAACACTGAAGCTTTCTTT	CASSVHPRGSENTEAFF
NA	TRBV5-1	TRBJ2-7	NA	TGCGCCAGCAGCTTCAGGGATCCCTACGAGCAGTACTTC	CASSFRDPYEQYF